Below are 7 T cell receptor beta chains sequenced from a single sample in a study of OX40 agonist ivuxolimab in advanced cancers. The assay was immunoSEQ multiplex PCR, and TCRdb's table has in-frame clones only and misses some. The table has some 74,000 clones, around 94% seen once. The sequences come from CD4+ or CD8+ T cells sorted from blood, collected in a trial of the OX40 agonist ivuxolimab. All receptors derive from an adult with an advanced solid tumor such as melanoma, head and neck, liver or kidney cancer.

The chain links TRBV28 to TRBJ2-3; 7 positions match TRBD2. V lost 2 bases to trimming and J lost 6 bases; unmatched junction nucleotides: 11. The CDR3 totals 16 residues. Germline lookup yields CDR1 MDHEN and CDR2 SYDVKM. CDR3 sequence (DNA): TGTGCCAGCAGTTTACCGTTGGGGGGGGACCGGGATACGCAGTATTTT. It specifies CASSLPLGGDRDTQYF.

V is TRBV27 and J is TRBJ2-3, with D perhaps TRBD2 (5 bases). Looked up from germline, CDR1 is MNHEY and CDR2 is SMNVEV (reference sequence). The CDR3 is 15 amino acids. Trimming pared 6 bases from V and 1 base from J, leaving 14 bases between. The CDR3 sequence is CASSLRGRGTDTQYF. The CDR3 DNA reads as TGTGCCAGCAGCCTCCGCGGGCGGGGCACAGATACGCAGTATTTT.

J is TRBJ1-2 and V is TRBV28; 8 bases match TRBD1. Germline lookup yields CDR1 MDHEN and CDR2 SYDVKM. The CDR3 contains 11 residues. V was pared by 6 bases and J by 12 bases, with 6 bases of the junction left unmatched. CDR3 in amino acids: CASSGTGADTF. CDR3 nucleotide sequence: TGTGCCAGCAGCGGGACAGGCGCCGACACCTTC.

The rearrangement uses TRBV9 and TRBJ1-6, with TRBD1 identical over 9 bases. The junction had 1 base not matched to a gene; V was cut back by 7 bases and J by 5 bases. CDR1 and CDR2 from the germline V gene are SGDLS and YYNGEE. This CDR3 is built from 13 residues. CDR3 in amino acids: CASRTGDNSPLHF. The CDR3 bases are TGTGCCAGCCGGACAGGGGATAATTCACCCCTCCACTTT.

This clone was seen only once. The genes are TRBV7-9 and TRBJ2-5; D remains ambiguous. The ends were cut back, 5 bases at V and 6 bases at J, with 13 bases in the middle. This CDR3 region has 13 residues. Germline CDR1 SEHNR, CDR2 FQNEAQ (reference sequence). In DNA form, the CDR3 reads TGTGCCAGCAGCCCCAGGTCGGAAAAGACCCAGTACTTC. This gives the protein CASSPRSEKTQYF.

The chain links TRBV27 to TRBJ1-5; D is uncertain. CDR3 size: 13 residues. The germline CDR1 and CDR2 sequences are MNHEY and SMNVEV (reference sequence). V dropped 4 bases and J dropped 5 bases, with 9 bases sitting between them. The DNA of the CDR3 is TGTGCCAGCAGTTCGTGGACGGATCAGCCCCAGCATTTT. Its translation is CASSSWTDQPQHF.

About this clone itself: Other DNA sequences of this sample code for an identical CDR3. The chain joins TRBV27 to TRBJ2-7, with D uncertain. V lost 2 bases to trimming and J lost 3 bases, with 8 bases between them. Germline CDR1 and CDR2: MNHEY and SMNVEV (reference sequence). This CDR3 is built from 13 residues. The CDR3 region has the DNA TGTGCCAGCAGTTTAACTCAAAACTACGAGCAGTACTTC. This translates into CASSLTQNYEQYF.